The present TCR beta chain was sequenced within a study of blood T cell repertoires in COVID-19 (dated by TCRdb to 2018 to 2021). At the level of the whole study: Samples from collaborators originated in the United States, Italy and Spain and spanned both the acute and convalescent phases of COVID-19. Samples were obtained from the ongoing ImmuneRACE study (first 160 participants) and from 1,254 subjects provided by 6 global collaborators. The sample metadata nearly always contained a de-identified subject ID, COVID-19 status, age in years and sex. Deeply sampled blood TCRbeta repertoires from subjects exposed to, actively infected with, or recovered from COVID-19 were included in the dataset. A freely available public database, intended as a resource for researchers studying the immune response to SARS-CoV-2, is where the repertoires were released. Where available, HLA class I and class II types were obtained from metadata supplied by the sample provider rather than from assay-based typing. The prospective study material was composed of cDNA or gDNA derived from T cells, B-cell-depleted T cells, or PBMCs.

The collaborating institutions used their own protocols to collect whole blood in K2EDTA tubes. Collaborator samples were shipped for TCRbeta analysis as frozen whole blood, isolated PBMCs, or DNA extracted from either sample type. Study-wide conclusions, independent of this receptor: The quantity of clinical and demographic metadata differed by source and by participant and was supplied without curation.

The immunoSEQ Assay, a bias-controlled multiplex PCR, was used to amplify TCRbeta CDR3 regions from genomic DNA. The authors' analysis ran thus. The number of nucleated cells in each sample was estimated by amplification of reference gene primers within the assay. To quantify the absolute abundance of each unique TCRbeta CDR3 rearrangement, sequence reads were collapsed and filtered. For each sample, productive Simpson clonality was calculated as the square root of Simpson's diversity index over productive rearrangements. Held by TCRdb, this immuneACCESS table contains in-frame sequences only and omits some clones. Under half of the omission traces to an unresolved V gene where checked; the cause of the rest is unknown. The V and J calls and clone size were taken over from that table, and D and trimming were inferred from the DNA. The sample contains 60,000 to 85,000 clones, about 88% of them found a single time. Together, the top ten hold approximately 1.4% of the sample.

Reading the germline V gene (reference sequence) gives CDR1 MNHEY and CDR2 SMNVEV. The CDR3 covers 18 residues, taking in both the cysteine and the phenylalanine. The entry retains the CDR3 DNA only, 54 bases that are in frame from base 1. Clipping removes 3 bases from V and 12 bases from J, with 22 as the unmatched junction base count. A remark on this clone: Its antigen is still unknown. Base qualities are not recorded, but no much larger clone differs from it by a single base.

The sequence joins TRBV27 to TRBJ2-1, and TRBD2 aligns with 8 junction nucleotides. What was sequenced was peripheral blood. The source is a man aged 45-65 years with acute or convalescent COVID-19. In nucleotide form, the sequence is TGTGCCAGCAGTTTGGATACCCGGGAGGGTACGAAGAAGGGGGGGCAGTTCTTC. Its protein reads: CASSLDTREGTKKGGQFF.